The 19 T cell receptor beta chains below all came from one sample that was sequenced in a study of cytomegalovirus exposure and HLA in healthy donors. Both 60 Vbeta primers and 13 Jbeta primers went into the PCR. Profiled with immunoSEQ multiplex PCR; TCRdb holds only in-frame clones, not every one. The data hold some 170,000 clones, with around 80% observed a single time. The sample taken for sequencing was PBMCs. The source is a woman aged 55-70 years in good health and CMV-seropositive.

The chain has TRBV6-6 and TRBJ1-5; 11 bases are shared with TRBD1. The CDR3 is 16 amino acids. In germline, CDR1 is MNHNY, CDR2 SVGAGI (reference sequence). With 7 bases clipped from V and 2 bases from J, the junction kept 7 bases outside the gene matches. CDR3 in amino acids: CASNPDRGLGNQPQHF. CDR3 in DNA: TGTGCCAGCAACCCGGACAGGGGGCTTGGCAATCAGCCCCAGCATTTT.

This clone was counted between two and nine times. The chain uses TRBV4-2 and TRBJ1-5; tentative D call: TRBD1 (5 bases). Germline CDR1 LGHNA, CDR2 YNFKEQ. CDR3 length: 15 residues. The germline V and J ends were trimmed by 0 bases and 6 bases, with 12 bases remaining between them. The CDR3 spells CASSQEPGQGQPQHF. The CDR3 bases are TGTGCCAGCAGCCAAGAACCAGGGCAGGGTCAGCCCCAGCATTTT.

This clone was seen a single time. This chain links TRBV9 with TRBJ2-1, with 7 bases that match TRBD2. Trimming took 6 bases from V and 6 from J; bases not matched to a gene: 9. CDR3 length equals 14 residues. The germline gives CDR1 SGDLS, CDR2 YYNGEE. In DNA form, the CDR3 reads TGTGCCAGCACATCCCGACTAGCTCTCAATGAGCAGTTCTTC. Translating gives CASTSRLALNEQFF. Full variable domain (outside the CDR3, taken from reference TRBV9 and TRBJ2-1): DSGVTQTPKHLITATGQRVTLRCSPRSGDLSVYWYQQSLDQGLQFLIQYYNGEERAKGNILERFSAQQFPDLHSELNLSSLELGDSALYFCASTSRLALNEQFFGPGTRLTVL.

The genes are TRBV18 and TRBJ1-1, with D possibly TRBD1 on 5 matching bases. The CDR3 has 15 amino acids. CDR1 is KGHSH, CDR2 LQKENI, per germline. With 3 bases removed from V and 3 bases from J, the gap between germline ends came to 14 bases. The CDR3 protein is CASSPGGVTDTEAFF. As DNA, the CDR3 is TGTGCCAGCTCACCGGGGGGGGTGACGGACACTGAAGCTTTCTTT.

The chain links TRBV6-5 to TRBJ2-4, with TRBD2 as a possible D gene (6 bases). CDR3 length: 15 residues. CDR1 is MNHEY, CDR2 SVGAGI, per germline. V was clipped by 6 bases and J by 12 bases, with 24 bases between them. CDR3 nucleotide sequence: TGTGCCAGCAGCGCCCCTTCGGGGGTGGGGCTCGGTCAGTACTTC. It encodes CASSAPSGVGLGQYF.

This chain joins TRBV27 and TRBJ2-1; tentative D call: TRBD1 (5 bases). Between the trimmed V and J ends, which lost 3 bases and 6 bases, there was a span of 9 bases. The CDR3 sequence is 13 residues long. Looked up from germline, CDR1 is MNHEY and CDR2 is SMNVEV (reference sequence). The CDR3 DNA follows: TGTGCCAGCAGTTTCAGGGTTGGCAATGAGCAGTTCTTC. As protein: CASSFRVGNEQFF.

The chain uses TRBV2 and TRBJ1-2; D is undetermined. With 8 bases removed from V and 9 bases from J, the gap between germline ends came to 19 bases. This CDR3 is built from 13 residues. CDR1 and CDR2 from the germline V gene are SNHLY and FYNNEI. The CDR3 DNA is TGTGCCAGCTCTCCAGGCACGGCTCTTAGCTACACCTTC. The encoded protein is CASSPGTALSYTF.

The J gene is TRBJ1-1, the V gene TRBV5-1; D is ambiguous. The germline gives CDR1 SGHRS, CDR2 YFSETQ. Trimming stripped 0 bases from V and 11 bases from J, with 8 bases between. This CDR3 comprises 11 residues. This CDR3 reads CASSLVGEAFF. The CDR3, as DNA: TGCGCCAGCAGCTTGGTTGGAGAGGCTTTCTTT.

CDR3 loop: CASSSGQAVGEKLFF. The CDR3 DNA follows: TGTGCCAGCAGCTCAGGACAGGCAGTAGGAGAAAAACTGTTTTTT. The chain recombines TRBV7-8 with TRBJ1-4, with TRBD1 identical over 7 bases. Trimming cost V 4 bases and J 8 bases; bases outside gene matches: 10. CDR3 length: 15 residues. The germline gives CDR1 SGHVS, CDR2 FQNEAQ.

This chain connects TRBV9 to TRBJ2-2; D is possibly TRBD1 (6 bases). The CDR3 extends over 13 amino acids. CDR1 and CDR2 (germline): SGDLS, YYNGEE. Trimming stripped 0 bases from V and 10 bases from J, with 10 bases between. Here the CDR3 reads CASSVEDSEELFF. The CDR3 nucleotides read TGTGCCAGCAGCGTAGAGGACAGCGAGGAGCTGTTTTTT.

This sequence joins TRBV4-3 and TRBJ1-3; D may be TRBD1 (6 bases). The germline V and J ends were trimmed by 0 bases and 0 bases, with 18 bases remaining between them. Germline assignment: CDR1 LGHNA and CDR2 YSLEER. CDR3 length: 19 amino acids. CDR3 residues: CASSQEGRGRGSSGNTIYF. The CDR3 DNA follows: TGCGCCAGCAGCCAAGAGGGAAGGGGGAGGGGGAGCTCTGGAAACACCATATATTTT.

The chain uses TRBV5-4 and TRBJ1-1, with TRBD1 matching over 11 bases. The germline CDR1 and CDR2 sequences are SGHNT and YYREEE (reference sequence). The V gene end was trimmed by 3 bases and the J gene end by 4 bases; junction bases not matched to a gene: 8. The CDR3 is 16 amino acids. The CDR3 is CASSSGTGGRSTEAFF. In nucleotides, the CDR3 is TGTGCCAGCAGCTCCGGGACAGGGGGTCGAAGCACTGAAGCTTTCTTT.

The V call is TRBV7-3, the J call TRBJ1-2; tentative D call: TRBD1 (6 bases). Deletions cut 4 bases from V and 8 bases from J, with 14 bases between. The CDR3 is made up of 13 amino acids. CDR1 SGHTA and CDR2 FQGTGA come from the germline V gene. DNA of the CDR3: TGTGCCAGCAGCTCCGACAGGTTAGGGGGCTACACCTTC. Amino acids: CASSSDRLGGYTF.

The chain carries TRBV7-3 and TRBJ2-2, with TRBD2 matching over 7 bases. The length of the CDR3 is 17 residues. The germline CDR1 and CDR2 sequences are SGHTA and FQGTGA. Trimming at V came to 5 bases and at J to 3 bases, leaving 12 bases not matched to a gene. The CDR3: CASSHLGAGPHTGELFF. In nucleotides, the CDR3 is TGTGCCAGCAGCCACTTAGGAGCGGGGCCGCACACCGGGGAGCTGTTTTTT. Full variable domain (remainder filled in from reference TRBV7-3 and TRBJ2-2): GAGVSQTPSNKVTEKGKYVELRCDPISGHTALYWYRQSLGQGPEFLIYFQGTGAADDSGLPNDRFFAVRPEGSVSTLKIQRTERGDSAVYLCASSHLGAGPHTGELFFGEGSRLTVL.

This chain uses TRBV6-5 with TRBJ2-1, with TRBD1 identical over 7 bases. CDR1 and CDR2 (germline): MNHEY, SVGAGI. This CDR3 comprises 15 residues. The V gene end was trimmed by 6 bases and the J gene end by 4 bases; junction bases not matched to a gene: 9. The CDR3 here is CASRRRQGPYNEQFF. In nucleotides, the CDR3 is TGTGCCAGCAGACGTCGACAGGGCCCTTACAATGAGCAGTTCTTC.

The chain combines TRBV25-1 with TRBJ1-1, with D tentatively TRBD1 (5 bases). The V and J ends lost 3 bases and 2 bases respectively, with 13 bases between them. The CDR3 is 15 residues long. Germline-derived CDR1 and CDR2 are MGHDK and SYGVNS. CDR3 sequence: CASSDDRFHNTEAFF. The CDR3, as DNA: TGTGCCAGCAGTGATGACAGATTCCATAACACTGAAGCTTTCTTT.

As for this clone: The same CDR3 is also encoded by other DNA sequences in this sample. V gene TRBV5-1 combines with J gene TRBJ1-1; D gene uncertain. CDR1 SGHRS and CDR2 YFSETQ come from the germline V gene. V was shortened by 0 bases and J by 2 bases, with 11 bases between the two germline ends. This CDR3 has 15 residues. Here the CDR3 DNA reads TGCGCCAGCAGCTTGGGAGTCCAGGTTAACACTGAAGCTTTCTTT. Protein product: CASSLGVQVNTEAFF.

The chain couples TRBV6-5 to TRBJ2-7; 9 bases match TRBD1. J was trimmed by 5 bases and V by 1 base; bases with no gene match: 6. Germline V lookup: CDR1 MNHEY, CDR2 SVGAGI. The CDR3 totals 15 residues. The CDR3 loop reads CASSYFTGTGNEQYF. The CDR3 DNA reads TGTGCCAGCAGTTACTTTACCGGGACAGGGAACGAGCAGTACTTC.

This sequence joins TRBV30 and TRBJ1-2; D call uncertain. The CDR3 totals 11 residues. V gave up 7 bases and J gave up 8 bases, with 14 bases separating them. Germline CDR1 is GTSNPN and CDR2 is SVGIG (reference sequence). CDR3 region: CASAVQLGYTF. CDR3 nucleotides: TGTGCCTCGGCGGTACAACTCGGCTACACCTTC.